One sample yielded the 12 T cell receptor beta chains listed below, sequenced in a study of blood T cell repertoires in COVID-19. Sequencing used immunoSEQ multiplex PCR; TCRdb keeps in-frame clones, though not all of them. The sample carries fewer than 250,000 clones, about 86% recorded once. Sequenced: PBMCs or T cells enriched from blood (not recorded which). All receptors come from a woman aged 40 to 50 with acute COVID-19.

The V gene is TRBV27, the J gene TRBJ2-7; 8 bases align to TRBD2. Germline V CDR1 and CDR2: MNHEY, SMNVEV (reference sequence). This CDR3 comprises 15 residues. V was pared by 3 bases and J by 6 bases, with 10 bases of the junction left unmatched. The CDR3 DNA sequence: TGTGCCAGCAGTTTTATGTCGGGAGGGCCTCTCGAGCAGTACTTC. The encoded protein is CASSFMSGGPLEQYF.

V gene TRBV19 combines with J gene TRBJ2-7; D may be TRBD2 (5 bases). V lost 7 bases and J lost 5, with 21 bases in between. CDR1 is LNHDA and CDR2 is SQIVND in the germline V gene (reference sequence). The CDR3 length is 15 residues. CDR3 region: CASIAPGREWDEQYF. The CDR3 DNA reads as TGTGCCAGTATCGCCCCGGGGAGAGAGTGGGACGAGCAGTACTTC.

The rearrangement uses TRBV3-1 (or the pseudogene TRBV3-2) and TRBJ2-6, with D hard to call. The CDR3 runs to 17 residues. CDR1 and CDR2 (germline): LGHDT, YNNKEL (reference sequence). With 8 bases removed from V and 2 bases from J, the gap between germline ends came to 19 bases. CDR3 residues: CASRHGTIHAGANVLTF. CDR3 sequence (DNA): TGTGCCAGCCGACACGGAACGATCCATGCTGGGGCCAACGTCCTGACTTTC.

This rearrangement joins TRBV19 to TRBJ1-2, with D possibly TRBD1 on 5 matching bases. V lost 2 bases, J lost 4 bases, and 17 bases lay in between. This CDR3 contains 16 residues. The germline V gene has CDR1 LNHDA and CDR2 SQIVND (reference sequence). For the CDR3, the DNA is TGTGCCAGTAGTATATCAGCAGGGTTCTCTAGCTATGGCTACACCTTC. It encodes CASSISAGFSSYGYTF.

A few counts support this clone. The chain carries TRBV5-4 and TRBJ1-4, with D hard to call. This CDR3 contains 13 residues. The germline gives CDR1 SGHNT, CDR2 YYREEE (reference sequence). V shed 0 bases and J shed 8 bases, with 8 bases lying between them. The CDR3 loop is CASSLGRAEKLFF. The DNA for the CDR3 is TGTGCCAGCAGCTTGGGGCGGGCGGAAAAACTGTTTTTT.

The chain has TRBV28 and TRBJ2-2; TRBD1 matches 8 bases. CDR3 length equals 14 residues. J was trimmed by 8 bases and V by 4 bases; bases with no gene match: 6. Per the germline V gene, CDR1 is MDHEN and CDR2 is SYDVKM. The CDR3 DNA sequence: TGTGCCAGCAGTTCCATCCGGGACAGGGGGGAGCTGTTTTTT. It codes for CASSSIRDRGELFF.

The gene calls are TRBV28 and TRBJ1-2; 10 nucleotides agree with TRBD1. From germline, CDR1 is MDHEN and CDR2 SYDVKM. The CDR3 runs to 19 residues. The V gene end was trimmed by 6 bases and the J gene end by 6 bases; junction bases not matched to a gene: 22. The CDR3 here is CASREFILIPDRGRDGYTF. In DNA form, the CDR3 reads TGTGCCAGCAGGGAATTTATACTTATACCGGACAGGGGGAGGGATGGCTACACCTTC.

This chain joins TRBV27 and TRBJ1-3; D call uncertain. Trimming took 2 bases from V and 4 from J, leaving 9 bases between them. The germline V gene encodes CDR1 MNHEY and CDR2 SMNVEV (reference sequence). The CDR3 has 14 residues. The CDR3 DNA reads TGTGCCAGCAGTTTAGGGAGCCAGGGAAACACCATATATTTT. This codes for CASSLGSQGNTIYF.

A word on this clone: Other DNA sequences in this specimen translate into the identical CDR3. This sequence joins TRBV2 and TRBJ1-2, with D possibly matching TRBD1 (5 bases). Germline CDR1 and CDR2: SNHLY and FYNNEI. Trimming removed 4 bases from V and 2 bases from J, with 8 bases in between. This CDR3 has 13 residues. CDR3 in DNA: TGTGCCAGCAGTGTACAGGAAAACTATGGCTACACCTTC. Encoded protein: CASSVQENYGYTF.

CDR3 DNA sequence: TGTGCCAGTAGTGCCCTGACAGGGGGCAAGTACGAGCAGTACTTC. Translated, it gives CASSALTGGKYEQYF. V is TRBV19 and J is TRBJ2-7; 10 bases map to TRBD1. Germline CDR1 is LNHDA and CDR2 is SQIVND (reference sequence). This CDR3 region has 15 residues. V was pared by 5 bases and J by 4 bases, with 8 bases of the junction left unmatched.

This chain connects TRBV9 to TRBJ2-1; D remains ambiguous. CDR3 length equals 15 residues. Germline CDR1 and CDR2: SGDLS and YYNGEE. Trimming stripped 2 bases from V and 7 bases from J, with 16 bases between. The CDR3 sequence is CASSVIPEYGNEQFF. CDR3 nucleotide sequence: TGTGCCAGCAGCGTCATACCGGAGTACGGGAATGAGCAGTTCTTC.

This sequence joins TRBV2 and TRBJ1-3; maybe TRBD1 (6 bases). The CDR3 is made up of 15 amino acids. Germline V gene lookup returns CDR1 SNHLY and CDR2 FYNNEI. The V and J ends lost 7 bases and 4 bases respectively, with 17 bases between them. The CDR3 sequence: CASTPGQTWGNTIYF. CDR3 bases: TGTGCCAGCACCCCGGGACAAACCTGGGGAAACACCATATATTTT.